These 13 T cell receptor beta chains originate from one sample sequenced in a study of shared T cell receptors in the human thymus. This table comes from immunoSEQ multiplex PCR, and its TCRdb copy is limited to in-frame clones, with some not included. The table records roughly 410,000 clones, around 95% of them present only once. Sequencing used thymocytes. The receptors here all came from a human donor.

The gene calls are TRBV15 and TRBJ2-2; 7 bases map to TRBD1. The CDR3 sequence is 17 residues long. From germline, CDR1 is LNHNV and CDR2 YYDKDF (reference sequence). Trimming took 0 bases from V and 0 from J; bases not matched to a gene: 4. CDR3 DNA sequence: TGTGCCACCAGCAGAGATTCCGACAGGGCGAACACCGGGGAGCTGTTTTTT. It specifies CATSRDSDRANTGELFF.

This chain connects TRBV6-5 to TRBJ1-3; 7 bases agree with TRBD1. There are 15 residues in the CDR3. The V gene's germline CDR1 is MNHEY and CDR2 SVGAGI. The trim removed 6 bases at V and 8 bases at J, leaving 13 bases unmatched. The CDR3 DNA sequence: TGTGCCAGCAGGCGGCAACAGGGGAATTGGGACACCATATATTTT. Its translation is CASRRQQGNWDTIYF.

The rearrangement uses TRBV27 and TRBJ2-5; 8 bases line up with TRBD1. The DNA end is a closer match to TRBJ2-7, so the J assignment may be wrong. Germline loops: CDR1 MNHEY, CDR2 SMNVEV (reference sequence). CDR3 length: 16 amino acids. CDR3 DNA: TGTGCCAGCAATCCCACTGACAGGGGCCAATTCTACGAGCAGTACTTC. It codes for CASNPTDRGQFYEQYF.

The V and J genes are TRBV7-2 and TRBJ1-5, with D uncertain. The germline CDR1 and CDR2 sequences are SGHTA and FQGNSA. This CDR3 is 16 amino acids long. The V and J ends lost 2 bases and 4 bases respectively, with 15 bases between them. For the CDR3, the DNA is TGTGCCAGCAGCTTAAACAGCACAACCTTTAATCAGCCCCAGCATTTT. Translating it yields CASSLNSTTFNQPQHF.

The chain uses TRBV28 and TRBJ2-1; D might be TRBD1 or TRBD2, each matching 5 bases. CDR1 and CDR2 (germline): MDHEN, SYDVKM. The CDR3 consists of 15 residues. Trimming stripped 3 bases from V and 2 bases from J, with 11 bases between. The CDR3 DNA follows: TGTGCCAGCAGTTTTAGGGACGGGCCCTACAATGAGCAGTTCTTC. Protein product: CASSFRDGPYNEQFF.

The chain has TRBV6-6 and TRBJ2-7; 8 positions agree with TRBD2. V was clipped by 6 bases and J by 2 bases; unmatched bases: 6. Germline CDR1 MNHNY, CDR2 SVGAGI (reference sequence). The length of the CDR3 is 14 residues. CDR3 bases: TGTGCCAGCAGCTCTAGCGGGTCCACCTACGAGCAGTACTTC. This translates into CASSSSGSTYEQYF.

The chain has TRBV15 and TRBJ1-6, with 9 nucleotides matching TRBD1. Trimming cost V 3 bases and J 5 bases; bases outside gene matches: 5. The CDR3 has 16 residues. Germline-derived CDR1 and CDR2 are LNHNV and YYDKDF (reference sequence). The CDR3 sequence is CATSRHTGGNNSPLHF. In nucleotides, the CDR3 is TGTGCCACCAGCAGGCATACAGGGGGCAATAATTCACCCCTCCACTTT.

This clone showed up just once. The chain uses TRBV7-2 and TRBJ1-6; D may be TRBD1 (5 bases). The CDR3 is 18 amino acids. The V end was cut by 2 bases, the J end by 0 bases, with 14 bases between. Germline CDR1 and CDR2: SGHTA and FQGNSA. CDR3 sequence (DNA): TGTGCCAGCAGCTTAACTAGGGACGTTAGCTCCTATAATTCACCCCTCCACTTT. This codes for CASSLTRDVSSYNSPLHF.

This clone was counted only a few times. The J gene is TRBJ1-2, the V gene TRBV7-2, with a tentative D call TRBD1 (6 bases). V gave up 1 base and J gave up 6 bases, with 15 bases separating them. CDR1 SGHTA and CDR2 FQGNSA come from the germline V gene. The CDR3 has 15 residues. CDR3 sequence (DNA): TGTGCCAGCAGCTTAGTGTTCCGGGGGGCTGATGGCTACACCTTC. It encodes CASSLVFRGADGYTF.

This clone was seen only once. The gene calls are TRBV15 and TRBJ1-5; D possibly corresponds to TRBD1 (6 bases). The germline V gene encodes CDR1 LNHNV and CDR2 YYDKDF (reference sequence). This CDR3 spans 15 amino acids. The germline V and J ends were trimmed by 3 bases and 4 bases, with 13 bases remaining between them. CDR3: CATSRLRGGNQPQHF. The CDR3 coding sequence is TGTGCCACCAGCAGGCTTAGGGGGGGGAATCAGCCCCAGCATTTT.

The rearrangement links TRBV7-9 to TRBJ2-1; TRBD1 matches 7 bases. This CDR3 spans 19 amino acids. CDR1 is SEHNR and CDR2 is FQNEAQ in the germline V gene (reference sequence). V dropped 3 bases and J dropped 4; count of bases not matched to a gene: 18. CDR3 residues: CASSFVGDSPRVSYNEQFF. The CDR3 DNA follows: TGTGCCAGCAGCTTCGTGGGGGACAGCCCAAGGGTATCGTACAATGAGCAGTTCTTC.

The chain couples TRBV19 to TRBJ1-2, with 10 bases fitting TRBD1. The CDR3 is 15 residues long. Germline loops: CDR1 LNHDA, CDR2 SQIVND (reference sequence). Trimming at V came to 5 bases and at J to 1 base, leaving 4 bases not matched to a gene. CDR3 amino acids: CASSPRTGGNYGYTF. The CDR3 DNA is TGTGCCAGTAGTCCCCGGACAGGGGGTAACTATGGCTACACCTTC.

The chain recombines TRBV27 with TRBJ1-2; D is possibly TRBD1 (5 bases). Germline CDR1 is MNHEY and CDR2 is SMNVEV (reference sequence). CDR3 length equals 15 residues. Trimming took off 6 bases at V and 0 bases at J, with 14 bases between the two ends. The CDR3 loop is CASSPGHPANYGYTF. CDR3 DNA sequence: TGTGCCAGCAGCCCTGGACACCCAGCTAACTATGGCTACACCTTC.